The entry below describes one TCR beta chain. What it binds is unknown. Only in-frame clones appear in the TCRdb table, and some are missing; sequencing was by immunoSEQ multiplex PCR. The sample has 9,000 to 10,000 clones; 94% are singletons. The sample comes from a study of graft-versus-host responses after intestinal transplantation. Turning to the study itself: Induction with anti-thymocyte globulin, then tacrolimus and steroids for about 3 years, was given to all recipients. Study results and caveats: GvH clones surfaced in recipient marrow, some emerging earlier in ileum or blood.

The receptor was isolated from a human patient who received an intestinal transplant, so some T cells may come from the graft donor. The sequenced sample was PBMCs, obtained 8 days after intestinal transplant.

The CDR3 coding sequence is TGTGCCAGCACCAGCTCTGGGTTGAGCTACGAGCAGTACTTC. Translating it yields CASTSSGLSYEQYF. The rearrangement uses TRBV7-2 and TRBJ2-7; the D is unclear. The CDR3 contains 14 residues. Trimming cost V 7 bases and J 3 bases, with 16 bases left between them. Germline loops: CDR1 SGHTA, CDR2 FQGNSA.